The T cell receptor beta chain under discussion was sequenced for a study of shared clonotypes between healthy human individuals. In the case of this clone: No antigen is known for it.

How the authors handled the data: Because ImmunoSEQ provided only junction sequences with no quality scores, the filtering differed. Only in-frame clones appear in the TCRdb table, and some are missing; sequencing was by immunoSEQ multiplex PCR. V, J and clone size are those of that table, while D and trimming were read from the DNA. The data contain over 1.5 million clones, about 98% of them singletons. CDR1 MDHEN and CDR2 SYDVKM come from the germline V gene. This CDR3 spans 16 amino acids. V lost 3 bases to trimming and J lost 4 bases; unmatched junction nucleotides: 10. Study outcomes and limitations: In four donors, about 5% of naive CD4 clonotypes appeared in common.

This chain connects TRBV28 to TRBJ2-5; TRBD2 aligns across 8 bases. The specimen sequenced was naive CD4+ T cells sorted from blood. Sample subset: CD45RA+ positively selected. The receptor was derived from a man younger than 45 in good health. CDR3 protein: CASSFPRLALGETQYF. The CDR3 DNA sequence: TGTGCCAGCAGTTTTCCCCGACTAGCGTTGGGAGAGACCCAGTACTTC.